A single T cell receptor (beta chain) is shown here with its context. V shed 8 bases and J 6 bases; nucleotides not matched to a gene: 5. CDR3 size: 13 residues. Germline CDR1 reads MNHEY; CDR2 reads SVGAGI. The repertoire was sequenced with immunoSEQ multiplex PCR; TCRdb's copy has only in-frame clones and lacks some. Of under 150,000 clones listed, roughly 91% are singletons. The sample belongs to a study of T cell responses to AZD1222 COVID-19 vaccine. Sequences were derived from peripheral blood, sampled on day 0 of AZD1222 vaccination. This sequence was found in an adult in good health. This chain uses TRBV6-5 with TRBJ2-7, with 12 bases matching TRBD2. The CDR3 coding sequence is TGTGCCAGCTCCCTAGCGGGAGGGGCCGAGCAGTACTTC. As protein: CASSLAGGAEQYF.